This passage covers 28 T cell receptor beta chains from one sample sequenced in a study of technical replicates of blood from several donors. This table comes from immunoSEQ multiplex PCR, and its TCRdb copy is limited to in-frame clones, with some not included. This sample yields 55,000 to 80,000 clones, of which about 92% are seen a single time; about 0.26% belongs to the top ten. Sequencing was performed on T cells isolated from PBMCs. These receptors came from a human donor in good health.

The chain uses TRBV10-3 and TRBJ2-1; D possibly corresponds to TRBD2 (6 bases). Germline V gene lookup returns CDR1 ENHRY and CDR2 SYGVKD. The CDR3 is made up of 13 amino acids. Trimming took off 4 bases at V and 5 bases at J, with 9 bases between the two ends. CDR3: CAISVGEDNEQFF. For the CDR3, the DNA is TGTGCCATCAGTGTGGGGGAGGACAATGAGCAGTTCTTC.

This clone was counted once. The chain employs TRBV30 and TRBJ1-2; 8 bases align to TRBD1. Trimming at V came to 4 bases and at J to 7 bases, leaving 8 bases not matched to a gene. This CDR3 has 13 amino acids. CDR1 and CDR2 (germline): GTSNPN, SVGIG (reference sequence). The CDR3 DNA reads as TGTGCCTGGAATCCGGACAGGGCGGCTGGCTACACCTTC. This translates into CAWNPDRAAGYTF.

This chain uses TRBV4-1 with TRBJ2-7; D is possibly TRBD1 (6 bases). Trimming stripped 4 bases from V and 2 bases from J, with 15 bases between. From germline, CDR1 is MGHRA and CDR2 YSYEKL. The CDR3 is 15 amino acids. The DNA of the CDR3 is TGCGCCAGCAGCCCCCAGGACAGTACTGCCTACGAGCAGTACTTC. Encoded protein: CASSPQDSTAYEQYF.

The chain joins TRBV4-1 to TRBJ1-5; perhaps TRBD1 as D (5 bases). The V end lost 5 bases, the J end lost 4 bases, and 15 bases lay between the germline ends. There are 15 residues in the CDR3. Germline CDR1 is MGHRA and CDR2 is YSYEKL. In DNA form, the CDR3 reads TGCGCCAGCAGCGACCGCGGGACCTATAATCAGCCCCAGCATTTT. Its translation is CASSDRGTYNQPQHF.

In DNA form, the CDR3 reads TGTGCCAGCACCCGTAAACCCTACCAATACGAGCAGTACTTC. Translated: CASTRKPYQYEQYF. This chain joins TRBV6-5 and TRBJ2-7, with unresolved D. Germline CDR1 reads MNHEY; CDR2 reads SVGAGI. V lost 7 bases and J 4 bases, leaving 17 bases between the germline ends. The CDR3 loop spans 14 amino acids.

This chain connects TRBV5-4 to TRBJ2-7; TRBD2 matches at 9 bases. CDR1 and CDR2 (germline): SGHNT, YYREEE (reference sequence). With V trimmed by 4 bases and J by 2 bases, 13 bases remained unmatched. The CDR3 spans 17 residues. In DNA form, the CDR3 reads TGTGCCAGCAGCCCCGGGACTAGCACGTGGTGGCCCTACGAGCAGTACTTC. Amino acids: CASSPGTSTWWPYEQYF. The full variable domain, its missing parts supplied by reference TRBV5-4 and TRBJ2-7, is ETGVTQSPTHLIKTRGQQVTLRCSSQSGHNTVSWYQQALGQGPQFIFQYYREEENGRGNFPPRFSGLQFPNYSSELNVNALELDDSALYLCASSPGTSTWWPYEQYFGPGTRLTVT.

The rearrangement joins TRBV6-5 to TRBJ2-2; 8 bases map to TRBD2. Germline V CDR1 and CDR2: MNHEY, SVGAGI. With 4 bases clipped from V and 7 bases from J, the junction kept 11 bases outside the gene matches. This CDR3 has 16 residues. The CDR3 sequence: CASSSSGGGVGGELFF. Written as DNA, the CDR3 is TGTGCCAGCAGTTCGTCGGGAGGGGGGGTTGGCGGGGAGCTGTTTTTT.

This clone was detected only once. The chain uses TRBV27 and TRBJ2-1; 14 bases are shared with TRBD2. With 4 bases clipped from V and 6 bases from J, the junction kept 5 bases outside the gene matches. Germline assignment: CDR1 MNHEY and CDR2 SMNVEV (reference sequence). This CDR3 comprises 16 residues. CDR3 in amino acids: CASSSPGLAGVNEQFF. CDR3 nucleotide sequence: TGTGCCAGCAGTTCACCGGGACTAGCGGGAGTCAATGAGCAGTTCTTC.

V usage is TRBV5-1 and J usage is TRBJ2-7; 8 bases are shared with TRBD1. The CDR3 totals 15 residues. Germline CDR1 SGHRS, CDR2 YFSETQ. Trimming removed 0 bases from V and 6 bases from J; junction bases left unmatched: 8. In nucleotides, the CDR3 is TGCGCCAGCAGCTTGGGACGGGACAGGTGGAGCGAGCAGTACTTC. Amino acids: CASSLGRDRWSEQYF.

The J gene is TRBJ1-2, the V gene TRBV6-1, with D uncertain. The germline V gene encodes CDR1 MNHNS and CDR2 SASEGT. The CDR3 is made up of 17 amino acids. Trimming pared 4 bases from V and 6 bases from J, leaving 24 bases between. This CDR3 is CASSGGSIFIRTNGYTF. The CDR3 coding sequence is TGTGCCAGCAGTGGAGGGTCGATTTTTATTCGGACCAATGGCTACACCTTC.

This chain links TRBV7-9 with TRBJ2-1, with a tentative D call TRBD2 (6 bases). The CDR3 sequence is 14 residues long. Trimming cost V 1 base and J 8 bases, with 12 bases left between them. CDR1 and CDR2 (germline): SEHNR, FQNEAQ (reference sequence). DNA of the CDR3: TGTGCCAGCAGCTTAGAGATGTCTAGCGATGAGCAGTTCTTC. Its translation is CASSLEMSSDEQFF.

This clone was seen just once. The CDR3 loop reads CSASSRQQYF. CDR3 nucleotide sequence: TGCAGTGCTAGCTCGCGGCAGCAGTACTTC. V usage is TRBV20-1 and J usage is TRBJ2-7; no definite D call. In germline, CDR1 is DFQATT, CDR2 SNEGSKA (reference sequence). V lost 3 bases and J 8 bases, leaving 8 bases between the germline ends. CDR3 length: 10 amino acids.

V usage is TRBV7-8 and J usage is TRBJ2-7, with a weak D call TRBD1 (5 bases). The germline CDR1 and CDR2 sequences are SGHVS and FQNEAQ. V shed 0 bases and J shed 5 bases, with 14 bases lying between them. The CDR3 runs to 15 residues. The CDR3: CASSLALGQGNEQYF. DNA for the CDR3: TGTGCCAGCAGCTTAGCCCTCGGGCAGGGAAACGAGCAGTACTTC. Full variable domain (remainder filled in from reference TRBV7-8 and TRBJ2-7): GAGVSQSPRYKVAKRGQDVALRCDPISGHVSLFWYQQALGQGPEFLTYFQNEAQLDKSGLPSDRFFAERPEGSVSTLKIQRTQQEDSAVYLCASSLALGQGNEQYFGPGTRLTVT.

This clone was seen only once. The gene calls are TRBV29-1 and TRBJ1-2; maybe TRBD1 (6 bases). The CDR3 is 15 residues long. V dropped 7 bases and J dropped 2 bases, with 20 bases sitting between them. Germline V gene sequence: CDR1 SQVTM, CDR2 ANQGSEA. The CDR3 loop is CSAGTVGQRNYGYTF. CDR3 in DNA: TGCAGCGCCGGGACGGTCGGACAGCGGAACTATGGCTACACCTTC.

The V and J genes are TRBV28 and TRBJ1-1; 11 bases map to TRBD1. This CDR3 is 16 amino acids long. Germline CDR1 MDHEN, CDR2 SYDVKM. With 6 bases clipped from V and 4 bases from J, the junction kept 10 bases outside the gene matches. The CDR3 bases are TGTGCCAGCAGCAAACACGGACAGGGGGCGGGCACTGAAGCTTTCTTT. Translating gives CASSKHGQGAGTEAFF.

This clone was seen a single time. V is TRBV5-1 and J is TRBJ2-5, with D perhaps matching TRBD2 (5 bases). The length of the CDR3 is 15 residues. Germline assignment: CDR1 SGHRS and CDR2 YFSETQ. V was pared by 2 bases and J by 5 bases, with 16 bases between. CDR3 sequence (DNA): TGCGCCAGCAGCTTACTAGGGAGTGTGGTGGAGACCCAGTACTTC. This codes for CASSLLGSVVETQYF.

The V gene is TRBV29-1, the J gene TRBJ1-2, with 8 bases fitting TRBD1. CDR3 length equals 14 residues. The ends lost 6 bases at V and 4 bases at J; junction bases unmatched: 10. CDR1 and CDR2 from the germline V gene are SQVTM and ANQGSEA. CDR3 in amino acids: CSVLSTGTGYGYTF. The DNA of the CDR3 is TGCAGCGTCCTCTCCACCGGGACAGGCTATGGCTACACCTTC. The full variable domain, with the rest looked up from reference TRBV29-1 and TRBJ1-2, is SAVISQKPSRDICQRGTSLTIQCQVDSQVTMMFWYRQQPGQSLTLIATANQGSEATYESGFVIDKFPISRPNLTFSTLTVSNMSPEDSSIYLCSVLSTGTGYGYTFGSGTRLTVV.

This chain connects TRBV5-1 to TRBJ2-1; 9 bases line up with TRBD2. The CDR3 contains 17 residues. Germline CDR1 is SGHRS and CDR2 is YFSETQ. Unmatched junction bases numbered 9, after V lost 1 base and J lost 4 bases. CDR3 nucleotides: TGCGCCAGCAGCTTGAGGTCAGCGGGGGGCCGTTACAATGAGCAGTTCTTC. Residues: CASSLRSAGGRYNEQFF. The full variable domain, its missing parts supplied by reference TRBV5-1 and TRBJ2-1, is KAGVTQTPRYLIKTRGQQVTLSCSPISGHRSVSWYQQTPGQGLQFLFEYFSETQRNKGNFPGRFSGRQFSNSRSEMNVSTLELGDSALYLCASSLRSAGGRYNEQFFGPGTRLTVL.

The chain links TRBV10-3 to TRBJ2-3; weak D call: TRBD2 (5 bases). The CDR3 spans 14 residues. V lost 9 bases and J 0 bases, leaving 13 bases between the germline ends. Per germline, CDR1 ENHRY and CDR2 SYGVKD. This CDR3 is CAIKKGLSTDTQYF. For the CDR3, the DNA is TGTGCCATTAAGAAAGGACTGAGCACAGATACGCAGTATTTT.

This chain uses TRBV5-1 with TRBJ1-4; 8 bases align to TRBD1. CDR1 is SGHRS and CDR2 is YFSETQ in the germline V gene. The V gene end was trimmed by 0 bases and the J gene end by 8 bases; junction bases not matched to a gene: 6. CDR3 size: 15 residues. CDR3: CASSLGPTGEEKLFF. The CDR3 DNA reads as TGCGCCAGCAGCTTGGGTCCGACAGGGGAAGAAAAACTGTTTTTT. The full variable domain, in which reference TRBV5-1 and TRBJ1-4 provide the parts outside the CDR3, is KAGVTQTPRYLIKTRGQQVTLSCSPISGHRSVSWYQQTPGQGLQFLFEYFSETQRNKGNFPGRFSGRQFSNSRSEMNVSTLELGDSALYLCASSLGPTGEEKLFFGSGTQLSVL.

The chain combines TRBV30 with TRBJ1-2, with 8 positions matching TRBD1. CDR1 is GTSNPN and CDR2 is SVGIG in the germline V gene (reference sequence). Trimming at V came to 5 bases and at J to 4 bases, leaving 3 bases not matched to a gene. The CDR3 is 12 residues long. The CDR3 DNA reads TGTGCCTGGGGACAGGGTGGCTATGGCTACACCTTC. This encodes CAWGQGGYGYTF. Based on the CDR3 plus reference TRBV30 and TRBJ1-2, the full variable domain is SQTIHQWPATLVQPVGSPLSLECTVEGTSNPNLYWYRQAAGRGLQLLFYSVGIGQISSEVPQNLSASRPQDRQFILSSKKLLLSDSGFYLCAWGQGGYGYTFGSGTRLTVV.

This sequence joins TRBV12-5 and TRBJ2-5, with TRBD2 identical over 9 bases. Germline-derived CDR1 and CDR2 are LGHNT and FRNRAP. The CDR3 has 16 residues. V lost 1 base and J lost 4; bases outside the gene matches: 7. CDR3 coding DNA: TGTGCTAGTGGTTTGGGGGCAGCGGGGGGCCTAGAGACCCAGTACTTC. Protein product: CASGLGAAGGLETQYF.

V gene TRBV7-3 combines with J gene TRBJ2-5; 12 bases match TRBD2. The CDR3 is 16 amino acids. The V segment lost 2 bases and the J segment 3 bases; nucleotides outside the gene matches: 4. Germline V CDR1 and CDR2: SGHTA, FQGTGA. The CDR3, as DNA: TGTGCCAGCAGCTTAGGACTAGCGGGGAACGAAGAGACCCAGTACTTC. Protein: CASSLGLAGNEETQYF.

The CDR3 loop is CASSLVLAGSYEQYF. The CDR3 DNA sequence: TGTGCCAGCAGCTTAGTGCTAGCGGGATCCTACGAGCAGTACTTC. This chain uses TRBV7-8 with TRBJ2-7, with 9 bases aligning to TRBD2. Germline V CDR1 and CDR2: SGHVS, FQNEAQ. This CDR3 spans 15 amino acids. Germline trimming cut 1 base from V and 1 base from J; bases unmatched to any gene: 2.

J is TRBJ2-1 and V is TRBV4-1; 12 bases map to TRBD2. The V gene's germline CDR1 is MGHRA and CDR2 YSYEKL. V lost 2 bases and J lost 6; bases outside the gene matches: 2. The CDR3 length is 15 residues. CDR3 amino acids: CASSQLGLAGNEQFF. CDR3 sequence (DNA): TGCGCCAGCAGCCAACTGGGACTAGCGGGCAATGAGCAGTTCTTC.

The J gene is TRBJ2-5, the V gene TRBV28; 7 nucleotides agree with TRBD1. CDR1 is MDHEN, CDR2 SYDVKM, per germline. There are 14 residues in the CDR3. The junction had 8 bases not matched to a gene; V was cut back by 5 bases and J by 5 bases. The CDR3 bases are TGTGCCAGCAGTAAAGGGACAGTGGGGGAGACCCAGTACTTC. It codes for CASSKGTVGETQYF.

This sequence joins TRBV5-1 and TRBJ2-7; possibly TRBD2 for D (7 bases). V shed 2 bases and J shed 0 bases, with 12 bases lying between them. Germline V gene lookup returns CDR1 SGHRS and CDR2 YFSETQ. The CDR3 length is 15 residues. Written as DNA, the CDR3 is TGCGCCAGCAGCTTCCTTGGGGGGGCCTCCTACGAGCAGTACTTC. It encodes CASSFLGGASYEQYF.

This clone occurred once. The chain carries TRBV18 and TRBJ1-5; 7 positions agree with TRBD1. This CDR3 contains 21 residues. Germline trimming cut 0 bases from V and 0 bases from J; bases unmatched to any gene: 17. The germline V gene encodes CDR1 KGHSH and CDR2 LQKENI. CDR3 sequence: CASSPPRILGQANLSNQPQHF. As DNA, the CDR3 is TGTGCCAGCTCACCACCTAGAATTCTAGGACAGGCCAACCTTAGCAATCAGCCCCAGCATTTT.